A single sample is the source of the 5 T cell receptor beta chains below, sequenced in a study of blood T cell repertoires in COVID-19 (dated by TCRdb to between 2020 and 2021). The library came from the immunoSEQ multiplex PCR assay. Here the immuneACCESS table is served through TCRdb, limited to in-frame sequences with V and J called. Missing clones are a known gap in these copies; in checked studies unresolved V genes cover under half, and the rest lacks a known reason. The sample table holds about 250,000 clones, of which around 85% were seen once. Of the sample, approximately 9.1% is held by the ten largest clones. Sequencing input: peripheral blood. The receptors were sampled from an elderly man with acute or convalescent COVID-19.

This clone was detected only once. For the CDR3, the DNA is TGCGCCAGCAGCTTGGCCCGGGGGAGTAACACCTACAATGAGCAGTTCTTC. The encoded protein is CASSLARGSNTYNEQFF. The chain employs TRBV5-1 and TRBJ2-1; D is possibly TRBD2 (6 bases). V gave up 0 bases and J gave up 2 bases, with 15 bases separating them. CDR3 size: 17 residues. Germline V lookup: CDR1 SGHRS, CDR2 YFSETQ.

CDR3 protein: CASSVGISGGAKHEQYF. The CDR3 nucleotides read TGTGCCAGCAGCGTAGGGATTAGCGGGGGGGCCAAACACGAGCAGTACTTC. This chain joins TRBV9 and TRBJ2-7; the match to TRBD2 covers 11 bases. Germline values: CDR1 SGDLS, CDR2 YYNGEE. CDR3 size: 17 residues. V shed 0 bases and J 5 bases; nucleotides not matched to a gene: 10.

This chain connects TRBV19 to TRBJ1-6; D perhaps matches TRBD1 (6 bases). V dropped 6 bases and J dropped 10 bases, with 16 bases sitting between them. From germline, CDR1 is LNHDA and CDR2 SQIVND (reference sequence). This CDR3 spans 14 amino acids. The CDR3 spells CASSTDRSSSPLHF. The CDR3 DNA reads TGTGCCAGTAGCACCGACAGGTCCAGCTCACCCCTCCACTTT.

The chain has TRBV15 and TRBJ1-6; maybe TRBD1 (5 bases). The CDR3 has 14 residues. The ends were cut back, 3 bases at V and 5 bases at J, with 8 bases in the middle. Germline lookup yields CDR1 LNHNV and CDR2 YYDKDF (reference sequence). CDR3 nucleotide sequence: TGTGCCACCAGCAGGGACACCGATAATTCACCCCTCCACTTT. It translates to CATSRDTDNSPLHF.

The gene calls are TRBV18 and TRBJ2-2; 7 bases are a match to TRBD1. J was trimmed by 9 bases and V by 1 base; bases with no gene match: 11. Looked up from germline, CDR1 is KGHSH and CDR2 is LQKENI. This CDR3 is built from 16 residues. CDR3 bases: TGTGCCAGCTCACCACAGAAACCGGGACAGAATAGGGAGCTGTTTTTT. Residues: CASSPQKPGQNRELFF.